This T cell receptor (beta chain) was sequenced for a study of OX40 agonist ivuxolimab in advanced cancers. Study summary: Patients were dosed with the agonistic anti-OX40 (CD134) antibody ivuxolimab. One hepatocellular carcinoma and a couple of cutaneous melanoma patients partially responded.

Study-level results: Partial responders receiving 0.1-3.0 mg/kg showed among the lowest clonal expansion. The authors did not determine the antigen specificity of the expanded peripheral T cells.

Sequenced by immunoSEQ multiplex PCR; TCRdb stores in-frame clones only, minus some. Counted here are roughly 53,000 clones, 85% to 90% occurring once; the ten biggest clones make up about 5%. V lost 3 bases and J lost 5; bases outside the gene matches: 3. The CDR3 contains 13 residues. Per germline, CDR1 SQVTM and CDR2 ANQGSEA. A remark on this clone: Its specificity is not known.

Sample: CD4+ or CD8+ T cells sorted from blood, taken in a trial of the OX40 agonist ivuxolimab. This receptor was identified in an adult with an advanced solid tumor such as melanoma, head and neck, liver or kidney cancer. The chain couples TRBV29-1 to TRBJ2-5, with 10 bases that match TRBD2. This chain's CDR3 is CSVDSGGRETQYF. The CDR3 DNA follows: TGCAGCGTTGATAGCGGGGGGCGGGAGACCCAGTACTTC.